This entry features one TCR beta chain sequence. This sample is part of a study of CD8 T cells in Susac syndrome. With random hexamers, 0.5 to 1 ug RNA was reverse transcribed. immunoSEQ multiplex PCR amplified TCR beta CDR3 across 54 Vbeta, 13 Jbeta. Each CDR3 protein is one row after TCRdb ran MiXCR on the immunoSEQ multiplex PCR reads. The table lists roughly 52,000 distinct CDR3 sequences, 85% to 95% of them singletons. The CDR3 consists of 16 residues. In germline, CDR1 is SEHNR, CDR2 FQNEAQ (reference sequence). With 2 bases clipped from V and 10 bases from J, the junction kept 9 bases outside the gene matches. Sequencing of TCR beta, carried out with a high-throughput approach, was applied to CD8+ and CD4+ T cells from the blood.

The material sequenced was CD8+ T cells from PBMCs. This chain links TRBV7-9 with TRBJ1-6; TRBD1 matches 9 bases. This receptor was obtained from a human donor with Susac syndrome. CDR3 DNA: TGTGCCAGCAGCTTACCTCTGGACAGGGGAGTCTCACCCCTCCACTTT. It specifies CASSLPLDRGVSPLHF.